The rows below give T cell receptor beta chains drawn from one sample of a study of blood T cell repertoires in COVID-19. The protocol was immunoSEQ multiplex PCR, while the TCRdb copy is restricted to in-frame clones and leaves out a portion. This repertoire shows around 160,000 clones, roughly 87% found once; its top ten account for 9.5% to 11%. Sequenced sample: PBMCs or T cells enriched from blood (not recorded which). Receptors originate from a man between 50 and 59 years old who had recovered from COVID-19. Each CDR3 is given with its conserved first and last residue. D genes are given only for firm matches. Size is stated for part of the rows, as once, few or many counts, or as a class when the clone is expanded.

NA	TRBV5-1	TRBJ2-5	NA	CASSLGSGAIKETQYF	TGCGCCAGCAGCTTGGGCAGCGGTGCTATAAAAGAGACCCAGTACTTC
TRBD2	TRBV7-8	TRBJ2-5	few	CASSLVGSSGRFTETQYF	TGTGCCAGCAGCTTAGTCGGGTCTAGCGGGAGATTTACGGAGACCCAGTACTTC
TRBD1	TRBV28	TRBJ1-2	NA	CASSLSGTDNNYGYTF	TGTGCCAGCAGTTTATCTGGGACAGATAATAACTATGGCTACACCTTC
NA	TRBV19	TRBJ2-7	once	CASSPAVGVREQYF	TGTGCCAGTAGCCCCGCAGTCGGGGTTCGCGAGCAGTACTTC
TRBD1	TRBV29-1	TRBJ2-1	NA	CSVGWDSPNYNEQFF	TGCAGCGTTGGGTGGGACAGCCCTAACTACAATGAGCAGTTCTTC
NA	TRBV29-1	TRBJ1-1	NA	CSVEAPRERDTEAFF	TGCAGCGTTGAAGCCCCCAGGGAAAGGGACACTGAAGCTTTCTTT
TRBD1	TRBV5-1	TRBJ2-2	once	CASSRDSLAGGELFF	TGCGCCAGCAGCCGGGACAGCTTAGCAGGGGGGGAGCTGTTTTTT
NA	TRBV18	TRBJ2-5	NA	CASSTFQETQYF	TGTGCCAGCTCTACTTTTCAAGAGACCCAGTACTTC
NA	TRBV19	TRBJ1-2	NA	CASHLSGAYSGYTF	TGTGCCAGTCACCTGTCAGGGGCATATTCTGGCTACACCTTC
TRBD1	TRBV10-3	TRBJ1-6	NA	CAISATGRESPLHF	TGTGCCATCAGCGCGACAGGGAGAGAATCACCCCTCCACTTT
NA	TRBV4-2	TRBJ1-5	NA	CASSQDTSGNQPQHF	TGTGCCAGCAGCCAAGATACGTCGGGCAATCAGCCCCAGCATTTT
NA	TRBV7-9	TRBJ1-2	NA	CASSFQGIDYGYTF	TGTGCCAGCAGCTTCCAGGGTATCGACTATGGCTACACCTTC
TRBD2	TRBV3-1/TRBV3-2	TRBJ2-5	NA	CASSQVSSGRAVETQYF	TGTGCCAGCAGCCAAGTTTCGAGCGGGAGGGCCGTAGAGACCCAGTACTTC
NA	TRBV18	TRBJ1-4	once	CASSPGDAANEKLFF	TGTGCCAGCTCACCTGGCGATGCAGCGAATGAAAAACTGTTTTTT
NA	TRBV12-3/TRBV12-4	TRBJ2-1	few	CASSGQYSNEQFF	TGTGCCAGCAGTGGTCAGTATTCCAATGAGCAGTTCTTC
TRBD2	TRBV3-1/TRBV3-2	TRBJ2-1	few	CASSRSAGEGLNEQFF	TGTGCCAGCAGCCGATCAGCGGGAGAGGGCCTCAATGAGCAGTTCTTC
NA	TRBV15	TRBJ1-5	few	CATSTSEGRANQPQHF	TGTGCCACCAGCACTAGCGAGGGGAGAGCCAATCAGCCCCAGCATTTT
TRBD1	TRBV10-3	TRBJ2-7	NA	CAISDQGAIYEQYF	TGTGCCATCAGTGATCAGGGGGCCATTTACGAGCAGTACTTC
NA	TRBV5-5	TRBJ1-5	NA	CASSRTGSGNQPQHF	TGTGCCAGCAGCCGTACAGGGTCGGGCAATCAGCCCCAGCATTTT
NA	TRBV7-9	TRBJ1-3	NA	CASSFYTSGNTIYF	TGTGCCAGCAGCTTTTACACCTCTGGAAACACCATATATTTT
TRBD1	TRBV5-1	TRBJ1-3	NA	CASSLTPRDRGIDTIYF	TGCGCCAGCAGTCTTACTCCCCGGGACAGGGGGATAGACACCATATATTTT
NA	TRBV19	TRBJ1-1	NA	CASSINYHTLNTEAFF	TGTGCCAGTAGTATTAACTACCATACCCTGAACACTGAAGCTTTCTTT
TRBD1	TRBV15	TRBJ2-1	NA	CATSRDRGTGVHEQFF	TGTGCCACCAGCAGAGACCGGGGGACAGGGGTTCATGAGCAGTTCTTC
TRBD2	TRBV29-1	TRBJ2-3	NA	CSAESSTGGSNPFPDTQYF	TGCAGCGCCGAGTCCTCGACGGGGGGAAGCAACCCTTTCCCGGATACGCAGTATTTT
TRBD1	TRBV6-5	TRBJ2-3	NA	CASSRAGGGDTQYF	TGTGCCAGCAGTCGAGCAGGGGGCGGCGATACGCAGTATTTT
NA	TRBV5-1	TRBJ1-6	NA	CASSTGLGGIDSPLHF	TGCGCCAGCAGCACGGGCCTCGGGGGGATTGATTCACCCCTCCACTTT
TRBD1	TRBV5-4	TRBJ1-2	NA	CASSPDRALYGYTF	TGTGCCAGCAGCCCCGACAGGGCCCTCTATGGCTACACCTTC
TRBD1	TRBV10-2	TRBJ1-2	NA	CASSVGTDYYGYTF	TGCGCCAGCAGTGTTGGGACAGACTACTATGGCTACACCTTC
NA	TRBV28	TRBJ1-2	NA	CASSPTGVYGYTF	TGTGCCAGCAGCCCTACAGGAGTTTACGGCTACACCTTC
NA	TRBV4-1	TRBJ2-7	NA	CASSQDFPIGNEQYF	TGCGCCAGCAGCCAAGACTTCCCCATCGGGAACGAGCAGTACTTC